These 7 T cell receptor beta chains share one sample of origin, sequenced in a study of T cell responses to AZD1222 COVID-19 vaccine (dated by TCRdb to about 2021). Library preparation used the immunoSEQ multiplex PCR assay. Here the immuneACCESS table is served through TCRdb, limited to in-frame sequences with V and J called. Missing clones are a known gap in these copies; in checked studies unresolved V genes cover under half, and the rest lacks a known reason. For this sample the table gives over 45,000 clones, of which more than 75% were detected only once. Together, the top ten hold over 15% of the sample. This specimen's time point label, per the study, means: baseline before first vaccination. The starting material was peripheral blood, obtained on day 0 of AZD1222 vaccination. All receptors derive from an adult in good health.

V usage is TRBV28 and J usage is TRBJ1-6; 9 positions match TRBD1. V dropped 5 bases and J dropped 2; count of bases not matched to a gene: 4. The CDR3 runs to 16 residues. Germline-derived CDR1 and CDR2 are MDHEN and SYDVKM. CDR3 sequence: CASSVYRGPYNSPLHF. As DNA, the CDR3 is TGTGCCAGCAGTGTATACAGGGGGCCCTATAATTCACCCCTCCACTTT.

The rearrangement joins TRBV16 to TRBJ1-4, with 8 nucleotides matching TRBD1. The CDR3 runs to 15 residues. The V gene's germline CDR1 is KGHSY and CDR2 FQNENV. With 6 bases clipped from V and 8 bases from J, the junction kept 11 bases outside the gene matches. The CDR3 DNA follows: TGTGCCAGCAGTCCCTTTAGGGGACAGGACGAAAAACTGTTTTTT. Residues: CASSPFRGQDEKLFF.

The table lists this clone with a count of one. The rearrangement uses TRBV2 and TRBJ1-5; D is uncertain. With 8 bases removed from V and 0 bases from J, the gap between germline ends came to 11 bases. Looked up from germline, CDR1 is SNHLY and CDR2 is FYNNEI. The CDR3 spans 14 residues. CDR3 bases: TGTGCCAGCCAAGGCGGCATTAGCAATCAGCCCCAGCATTTT. This encodes CASQGGISNQPQHF.

This clone was seen only once. The chain couples TRBV7-6 to TRBJ2-7; TRBD2 might be the D (5 bases). Germline CDR1 reads SGHVS; CDR2 reads FNYEAQ. V lost 2 bases and J lost 4, with 12 bases in between. The CDR3 has 14 residues. The CDR3, as DNA: TGTGCCAGCAGCTTAAACAGAGGGCCTTACGAGCAGTACTTC. Its protein product is CASSLNRGPYEQYF.

This chain joins TRBV19 and TRBJ1-1; 10 bases are a match to TRBD1. Germline CDR1 LNHDA, CDR2 SQIVND (reference sequence). J gave up 7 bases and V 5 bases, and 4 bases lay outside the gene matches. The CDR3 totals 13 residues. CDR3 bases: TGTGCCAGTAGTCAGACAGGGGGCAGTGAAGCTTTCTTT. Residues: CASSQTGGSEAFF.

The chain is built from TRBV6-6 and TRBJ1-2; D call uncertain. Germline V gives CDR1 MNHNY, CDR2 SVGAGI (reference sequence). This CDR3 has 18 residues. Trimming left V 5 bases short and J 0 bases short, with 22 bases between. CDR3 region: CASSHPTFALLANYGYTF. CDR3 sequence (DNA): TGTGCCAGCAGTCACCCTACTTTTGCCCTATTAGCTAACTATGGCTACACCTTC.

The chain carries TRBV6-5 and TRBJ2-7; weak D call: TRBD1 (6 bases). This CDR3 has 13 amino acids. The V gene's germline CDR1 is MNHEY and CDR2 SVGAGI. The germline V and J ends were trimmed by 6 bases and 2 bases, with 11 bases remaining between them. The CDR3 DNA is TGTGCCAGCAGGTCCCGGGACACCTACGAGCAGTACTTC. The encoded protein is CASRSRDTYEQYF.